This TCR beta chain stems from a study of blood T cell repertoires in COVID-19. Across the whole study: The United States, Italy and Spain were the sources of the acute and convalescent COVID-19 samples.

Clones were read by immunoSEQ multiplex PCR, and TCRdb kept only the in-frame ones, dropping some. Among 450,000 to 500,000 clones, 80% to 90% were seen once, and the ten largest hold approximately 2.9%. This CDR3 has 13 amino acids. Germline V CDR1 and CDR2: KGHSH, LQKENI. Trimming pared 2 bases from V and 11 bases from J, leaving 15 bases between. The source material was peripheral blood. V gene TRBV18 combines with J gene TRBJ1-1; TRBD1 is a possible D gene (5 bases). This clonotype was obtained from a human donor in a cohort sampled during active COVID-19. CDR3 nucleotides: TGTGCCAGCTCACCAGGGCGGAGCGGGACGGCTTTCTTT. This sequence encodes CASSPGRSGTAFF.